This T cell receptor beta chain was recorded in a study of blood T cell repertoires in COVID-19. The CDR3 runs 15 residues. Per the germline V gene, CDR1 is SGHRS and CDR2 is YFSETQ. V lost 5 bases, J lost 2 bases, and 6 bases stayed unmatched. Sequencing used immunoSEQ multiplex PCR; TCRdb keeps in-frame clones, though not all of them. This sample has roughly 360,000 clones, with approximately 87% found just once. The chain has TRBV5-1 and TRBJ2-1; 8 bases are a match to TRBD2. The source is a man aged 30 to 45 who had recovered from COVID-19. Sequencing used PBMCs or T cells enriched from blood (not recorded which). The CDR3 loop reads CASSGSGGPYNEQFF. CDR3 sequence (DNA): TGCGCCAGCAGTGGTTCGGGGGGGCCCTACAATGAGCAGTTCTTC.